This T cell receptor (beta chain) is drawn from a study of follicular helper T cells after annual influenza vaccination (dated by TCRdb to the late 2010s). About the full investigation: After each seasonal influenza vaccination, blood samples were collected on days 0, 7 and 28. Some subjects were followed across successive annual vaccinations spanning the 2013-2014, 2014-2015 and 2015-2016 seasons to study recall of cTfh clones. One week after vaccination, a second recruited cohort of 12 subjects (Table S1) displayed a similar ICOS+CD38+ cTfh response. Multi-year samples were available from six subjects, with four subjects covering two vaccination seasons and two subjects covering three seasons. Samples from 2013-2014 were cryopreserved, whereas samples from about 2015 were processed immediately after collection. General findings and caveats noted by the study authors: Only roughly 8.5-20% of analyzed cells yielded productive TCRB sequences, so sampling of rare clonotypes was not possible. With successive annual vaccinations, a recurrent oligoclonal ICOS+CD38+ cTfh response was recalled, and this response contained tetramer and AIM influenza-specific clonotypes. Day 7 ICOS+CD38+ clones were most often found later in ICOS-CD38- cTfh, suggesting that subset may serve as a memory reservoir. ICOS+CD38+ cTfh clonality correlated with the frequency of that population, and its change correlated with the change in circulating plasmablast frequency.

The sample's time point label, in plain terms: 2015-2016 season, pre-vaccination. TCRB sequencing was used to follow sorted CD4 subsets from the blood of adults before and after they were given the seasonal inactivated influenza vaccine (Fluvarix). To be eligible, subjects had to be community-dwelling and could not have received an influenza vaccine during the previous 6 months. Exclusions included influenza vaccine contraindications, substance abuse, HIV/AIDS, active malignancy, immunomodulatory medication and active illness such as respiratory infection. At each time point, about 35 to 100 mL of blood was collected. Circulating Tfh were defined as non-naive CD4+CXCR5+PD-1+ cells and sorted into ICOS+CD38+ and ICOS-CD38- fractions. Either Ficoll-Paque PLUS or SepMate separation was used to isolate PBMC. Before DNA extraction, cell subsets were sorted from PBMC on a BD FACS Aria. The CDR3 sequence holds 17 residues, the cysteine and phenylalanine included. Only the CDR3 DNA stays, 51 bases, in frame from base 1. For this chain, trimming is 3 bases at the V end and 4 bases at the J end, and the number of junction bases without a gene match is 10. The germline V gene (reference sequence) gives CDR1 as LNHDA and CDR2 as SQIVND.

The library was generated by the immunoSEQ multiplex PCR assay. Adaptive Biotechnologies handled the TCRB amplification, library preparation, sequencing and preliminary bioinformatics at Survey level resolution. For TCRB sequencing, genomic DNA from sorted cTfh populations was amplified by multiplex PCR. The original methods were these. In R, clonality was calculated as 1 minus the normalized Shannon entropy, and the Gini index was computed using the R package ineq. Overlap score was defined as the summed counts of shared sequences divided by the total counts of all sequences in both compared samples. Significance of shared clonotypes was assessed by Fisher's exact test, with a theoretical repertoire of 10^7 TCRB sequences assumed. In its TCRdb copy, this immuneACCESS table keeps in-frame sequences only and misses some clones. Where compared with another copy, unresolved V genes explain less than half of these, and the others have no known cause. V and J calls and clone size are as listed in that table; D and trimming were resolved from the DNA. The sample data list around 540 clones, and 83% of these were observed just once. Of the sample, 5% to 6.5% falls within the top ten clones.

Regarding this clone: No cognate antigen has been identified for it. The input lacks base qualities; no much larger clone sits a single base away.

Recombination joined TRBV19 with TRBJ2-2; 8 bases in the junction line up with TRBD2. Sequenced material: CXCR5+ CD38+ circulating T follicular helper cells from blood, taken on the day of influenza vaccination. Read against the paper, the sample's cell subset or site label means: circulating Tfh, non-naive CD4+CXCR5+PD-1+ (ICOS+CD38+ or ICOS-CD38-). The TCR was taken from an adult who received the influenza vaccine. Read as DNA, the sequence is TGTGCCAGTAGTATTCCACGGGGGGGCCAATTCACCGGGGAGCTGTTTTTT. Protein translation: CASSIPRGGQFTGELFF.